The 18 T cell receptor beta chains reported below all come from one sample, sequenced in a study of T-cell reconstitution after alpha-beta-depleted transplantation in children. Unique molecular identifiers were incorporated during preparation of the TCRbeta library. TCRdb reanalysed the PCR reads using MiXCR and keeps one entry per CDR3 protein. The sample contains roughly 500,000 distinct CDR3 sequences, about 33% of which appear only once. Source: PBMCs from the stem cell graft donor, taken from the stem cell graft. These receptors all come from a human donor who donated a stem cell graft to a child with aplastic anemia.

The V and J genes are TRBV7-9 and TRBJ2-2, with D perhaps TRBD1 (6 bases). CDR1 SEHNR and CDR2 FQNEAQ come from the germline V gene (reference sequence). The CDR3 is 16 residues long. Trimming pared 4 bases from V and 4 bases from J, leaving 16 bases between. The CDR3 loop reads CASSSTPDRSTGELFF. Written as DNA, the CDR3 is TGTGCCAGCAGCTCAACGCCCGACAGGTCCACCGGGGAGCTGTTTTTT. The full variable domain, its missing parts supplied by reference TRBV7-9 and TRBJ2-2, is DTGVSQNPRHKITKRGQNVTFRCDPISEHNRLYWYRQTLGQGPEFLTYFQNEAQLEKSRLLSDRFSAERPKGSFSTLEIQRTEQGDSAMYLCASSSTPDRSTGELFFGEGSRLTVL.

This clonotype was seen only a few times. V usage is TRBV7-2 and J usage is TRBJ2-3; no definite D call. Germline-derived CDR1 and CDR2 are SGHTA and FQGNSA. Trimming stripped 4 bases from V and 0 bases from J, with 8 bases between. The CDR3 is made up of 14 amino acids. The CDR3, as DNA: TGTGCCAGCAGCTCATATTCTAGCACAGATACGCAGTATTTT. It is translated as CASSSYSSTDTQYF.

The V gene is TRBV29-1, the J gene TRBJ2-7; 11 bases match TRBD2. The J segment lost 1 base and the V segment lost 8 bases, leaving 13 bases of the junction unmatched. The CDR3 runs to 16 residues. Germline CDR1 reads SQVTM; CDR2 reads ANQGSEA. CDR3: CSIHTYGTSGSYEQYF. The CDR3 DNA reads as TGCAGCATACATACCTACGGGACTAGCGGATCCTACGAGCAGTACTTC.

The V call is TRBV29-1, the J call TRBJ1-1; TRBD1 agrees at 7 bases. Germline values: CDR1 SQVTM, CDR2 ANQGSEA. CDR3 length equals 13 residues. The ends lost 7 bases at V and 2 bases at J; junction bases unmatched: 7. The CDR3 DNA sequence: TGCAGCGCACTGGGACAGCCTAACACTGAAGCTTTCTTT. Translating it yields CSALGQPNTEAFF.

The V gene is TRBV4-3, the J gene TRBJ2-1, with 14 bases fitting TRBD2. V dropped 3 bases and J dropped 5; count of bases not matched to a gene: 6. This CDR3 has 17 amino acids. Germline V gene lookup returns CDR1 LGHNA and CDR2 YSLEER. Here the CDR3 DNA reads TGCGCCAGCAGCCACAATCGACTAGCGGGAGGGGACAATGAGCAGTTCTTC. Protein sequence: CASSHNRLAGGDNEQFF.

V and J are TRBV7-2 and TRBJ2-2; D gene ambiguous. The germline V and J ends were trimmed by 2 bases and 1 base, with 11 bases remaining between them. The germline gives CDR1 SGHTA, CDR2 FQGNSA. The CDR3 length is 16 residues. CDR3 nucleotides: TGTGCCAGCAGCTTAAAAGGACCCATGAACACCGGGGAGCTGTTTTTT. Its protein product is CASSLKGPMNTGELFF.

The CDR3 nucleotides are TGTGCCAGCAGCGCGAGGGTTGAAAATCAGCCCCAGCATTTT. Protein product: CASSARVENQPQHF. The J gene is TRBJ1-5, the V gene TRBV7-2; D remains unclear. From germline, CDR1 is SGHTA and CDR2 FQGNSA. This CDR3 has 14 amino acids. V lost 5 bases to trimming and J lost 4 bases, with 12 bases between them. Variable domain in full (rest from reference TRBV7-2 and TRBJ1-5): GAGVSQSPSNKVTEKGKDVELRCDPISGHTALYWYRQSLGQGLEFLIYFQGNSAPDKSGLPSDRFSAERTGGSVSTLTIQRTQQEDSAVYLCASSARVENQPQHFGDGTRLSIL.

The chain has TRBV29-1 and TRBJ2-4; D gene unclear. CDR1 and CDR2 from the germline V gene are SQVTM and ANQGSEA. The CDR3 extends over 12 amino acids. Trimming stripped 5 bases from V and 8 bases from J, with 13 bases between. CDR3 region: CSVLSGGDIQYF. The CDR3 coding sequence is TGCAGCGTTCTCTCGGGTGGGGACATTCAGTACTTC. Full variable domain (missing parts from reference TRBV29-1 and TRBJ2-4): SAVISQKPSRDICQRGTSLTIQCQVDSQVTMMFWYRQQPGQSLTLIATANQGSEATYESGFVIDKFPISRPNLTFSTLTVSNMSPEDSSIYLCSVLSGGDIQYFGAGTRLSVL.

The chain links TRBV7-9 to TRBJ2-6; D is tentatively TRBD1 or TRBD2 (5 bases each). V lost 5 bases and J lost 2, with 10 bases in between. CDR3 length: 15 residues. Germline V gives CDR1 SEHNR, CDR2 FQNEAQ (reference sequence). The CDR3 region has the DNA TGTGCCAGCAGCCGCCCGGGGCCTGGGGCCAACGTCCTGACTTTC. This gives the protein CASSRPGPGANVLTF.

The rearrangement links TRBV2 to TRBJ2-1, with D perhaps TRBD2 (6 bases). This CDR3 is built from 14 residues. V lost 8 bases and J lost 0, with 11 bases in between. Germline V CDR1 and CDR2: SNHLY, FYNNEI. CDR3 DNA: TGTGCCAGCCAGGACGGGAGCTCCTACAATGAGCAGTTCTTC. Its protein product is CASQDGSSYNEQFF. The whole variable domain, remainder taken from reference TRBV2 and TRBJ2-1, is EPEVTQTPSHQVTQMGQEVILRCVPISNHLYFYWYRQILGQKVEFLVSFYNNEISEKSEIFDDQFSVERPDGSNFTLKIRSTKLEDSAMYFCASQDGSSYNEQFFGPGTRLTVL.

The rearrangement links TRBV25-1 to TRBJ1-1, with D unclear. Trimming shortened V by 2 bases and J by 0 bases, and 4 bases separated the two germline ends. Germline-derived CDR1 and CDR2 are MGHDK and SYGVNS. This CDR3 contains 13 residues. CDR3 coding DNA: TGTGCCAGCAGTGAACGAGTGAACACTGAAGCTTTCTTT. It yields the protein CASSERVNTEAFF.

This clonotype appeared once. The chain links TRBV9 to TRBJ2-1, with TRBD2 matching 9 bases. V lost 0 bases, J lost 9 bases, and 4 bases stayed unmatched. The germline CDR1 and CDR2 sequences are SGDLS and YYNGEE. The CDR3 extends over 14 amino acids. This CDR3 reads CASSVEGLALEQFF. The CDR3 DNA is TGTGCCAGCAGCGTAGAGGGACTAGCCCTTGAGCAGTTCTTC.

J is TRBJ2-3 and V is TRBV3-1; D remains ambiguous. CDR3 length: 12 amino acids. Trimming pared 4 bases from V and 2 bases from J, leaving 4 bases between. Germline CDR1 is LGHDT and CDR2 is YNNKEL (reference sequence). CDR3 nucleotide sequence: TGTGCCAGCAGCCGAATCACAGATACGCAGTATTTT. Translating it yields CASSRITDTQYF.

This chain joins TRBV15 and TRBJ2-1; possibly TRBD1 for D (6 bases). Trimming left V 0 bases short and J 6 bases short, with 9 bases between. CDR3 size: 14 residues. The germline V gene encodes CDR1 LNHNV and CDR2 YYDKDF (reference sequence). The CDR3 is CATSRDIGGNEQFF. The DNA for the CDR3 is TGTGCCACCAGCAGAGATATAGGGGGCAATGAGCAGTTCTTC.

This clonotype was found a few times. This chain uses TRBV19 with TRBJ1-1, with a tentative D call TRBD1 (5 bases). V was clipped by 7 bases and J by 1 base, with 10 bases between them. This CDR3 has 13 amino acids. Germline lookup yields CDR1 LNHDA and CDR2 SQIVND (reference sequence). The CDR3 here is CASMKGRNTEAFF. CDR3 nucleotide sequence: TGTGCCAGTATGAAGGGGCGGAACACTGAAGCTTTCTTT.

This clonotype has just a few counts. V gene TRBV7-2 combines with J gene TRBJ2-1, with 9 bases aligning to TRBD2. Trimming removed 1 base from V and 9 bases from J; junction bases left unmatched: 10. The germline gives CDR1 SGHTA, CDR2 FQGNSA. The length of the CDR3 is 16 residues. CDR3 nucleotides: TGTGCCAGCAGCTTAGTTTTTCCTAGCGGGATGGTTGAGCAGTTCTTC. Its translation: CASSLVFPSGMVEQFF.

The chain combines TRBV4-3 with TRBJ1-5, with a tentative D call TRBD1 (5 bases). The CDR3 length is 14 residues. Trimming shortened V by 0 bases and J by 4 bases, and 7 bases separated the two germline ends. CDR1 and CDR2 (germline): LGHNA, YSLEER. CDR3 amino acids: CASSQEGGNQPQHF. In nucleotides, the CDR3 is TGCGCCAGCAGCCAAGAGGGGGGGAATCAGCCCCAGCATTTT.

This chain links TRBV10-3 with TRBJ2-1; possibly TRBD1 for D (6 bases). The CDR3 runs 14 residues. CDR1 and CDR2 (germline): ENHRY, SYGVKD. V was trimmed by 10 bases and J by 8 bases, leaving 21 bases between them. This CDR3 is CATKPSFGGDEQFF. CDR3 DNA: TGTGCCACCAAGCCCTCCTTTGGGGGCGATGAGCAGTTCTTC.